These T cell receptor beta chains were read from a single sample in a study of T cells in Graves' hyperthyroidism and ophthalmopathy. One entry per CDR3 protein results from TCRdb running MiXCR on the multiplex PCR reads. This table holds 700,000 or so distinct CDR3 sequences, 16% found once. The sample comprised blood. Source of these receptors: a young man with Graves' hyperthyroidism. The CDR3 runs from the conserved cysteine through the conserved F or W. A D gene is named only where the DNA matches it firmly. Clone size is not always given. Where it is, it says once, few, many or a class for expanded clones.

V gene: TRBV19
D gene: TRBD2
J gene: TRBJ2-1
clone size: once
CDR3 protein: CASSIQRGTYNEQFF
CDR3 DNA: TGTGCCAGTAGTATACAGCGGGGAACCTACAATGAGCAGTTCTTC

V gene: TRBV7-2
D gene: TRBD2
J gene: TRBJ2-6
clone size: NA
CDR3 protein: CASSLALAGGYKPRSGANVLTF
CDR3 DNA: TGTGCCAGCAGCTTAGCACTAGCGGGAGGGTACAAACCCCGCTCTGGGGCCAACGTCCTGACTTTC

V gene: TRBV7-9
D gene: TRBD2
J gene: TRBJ2-7
clone size: NA
CDR3 protein: CASTTSLAGAEQYF
CDR3 DNA: TGTGCCAGCACCACCTCATTAGCGGGCGCCGAGCAGTACTTC

V gene: TRBV18
D gene: NA
J gene: TRBJ2-2
clone size: NA
CDR3 protein: CASSPRDGGELFF
CDR3 DNA: TGTGCCAGCTCACCAAGGGACGGCGGGGAGCTGTTTTTT

V gene: TRBV6-1
D gene: NA
J gene: TRBJ1-1
clone size: many
CDR3 protein: CASSYGGFGTEAFF
CDR3 DNA: TGTGCCAGCAGTTACGGAGGCTTCGGCACTGAAGCTTTCTTT

V gene: TRBV6-1
D gene: TRBD2
J gene: TRBJ2-3
clone size: NA
CDR3 protein: CASSKPGLAEITDTQYF
CDR3 DNA: TGTGCCAGCAGTAAACCGGGACTAGCGGAGATCACAGATACGCAGTATTTT

V gene: TRBV7-2
D gene: TRBD1
J gene: TRBJ2-3
clone size: many
CDR3 protein: CASSLERGPTDTQYF
CDR3 DNA: TGTGCCAGCAGCTTAGAGAGGGGGCCCACAGATACGCAGTATTTT

V gene: TRBV20-1
D gene: TRBD1
J gene: TRBJ2-1
clone size: NA
CDR3 protein: CSAYPGTGDNEQFF
CDR3 DNA: TGCAGTGCTTATCCCGGGACAGGGGACAATGAGCAGTTCTTC

V gene: TRBV2
D gene: TRBD1
J gene: TRBJ2-7
clone size: many
CDR3 protein: CASSPRGRRLSYEQYF
CDR3 DNA: TGTGCCAGCAGTCCAAGGGGGCGGCGGTTGTCCTACGAGCAGTACTTC

V gene: TRBV7-9
D gene: TRBD2
J gene: TRBJ2-5
clone size: few
CDR3 protein: CASSLAFDRGRTQYF
CDR3 DNA: TGTGCCAGCAGCTTAGCGTTCGACCGCGGGAGGACCCAGTACTTC

V gene: TRBV6-2/TRBV6-3
D gene: NA
J gene: TRBJ2-1
clone size: many
CDR3 protein: CASSNSYGNEQFF
CDR3 DNA: TGTGCCAGCAGCAACAGCTACGGCAATGAGCAGTTCTTC

V gene: TRBV2
D gene: NA
J gene: TRBJ2-7
clone size: NA
CDR3 protein: CASGRDTYEQYF
CDR3 DNA: TGTGCCAGCGGCCGGGACACGTACGAGCAGTACTTC

V gene: TRBV28
D gene: NA
J gene: TRBJ1-1
clone size: many
CDR3 protein: CASKVQNTEAFF
CDR3 DNA: TGTGCCAGCAAGGTACAGAACACTGAAGCTTTCTTT

V gene: TRBV4-1
D gene: NA
J gene: TRBJ2-1
clone size: few
CDR3 protein: CASSQALGTMKGYRSYNEQFF
CDR3 DNA: TGCGCCAGCAGCCAAGCTCTAGGGACCATGAAAGGATATCGCTCCTACAATGAGCAGTTCTTC

V gene: TRBV30
D gene: TRBD2
J gene: TRBJ2-1
clone size: NA
CDR3 protein: CAWRRAGEIEQFF
CDR3 DNA: TGTGCCTGGAGGAGGGCGGGAGAGATTGAGCAGTTCTTC

V gene: TRBV12-3/TRBV12-4
D gene: TRBD2
J gene: TRBJ2-7
clone size: many
CDR3 protein: CASSTRAGTGGSYEQYF
CDR3 DNA: TGTGCCAGCAGTACTCGAGCGGGGACGGGAGGATCCTACGAGCAGTACTTC

V gene: TRBV19
D gene: NA
J gene: TRBJ2-7
clone size: few
CDR3 protein: CASSMIERNEQYF
CDR3 DNA: TGTGCCAGTAGTATGATCGAGCGGAACGAGCAGTACTTC

V gene: TRBV20-1
D gene: TRBD1
J gene: TRBJ1-1
clone size: NA
CDR3 protein: CSARDRRRGRTEAFF
CDR3 DNA: TGCAGTGCTAGGGACCGAAGGAGGGGGCGGACTGAAGCTTTCTTT

V gene: TRBV5-1
D gene: NA
J gene: TRBJ1-1
clone size: many
CDR3 protein: CASSLEGSRNTEAFF
CDR3 DNA: TGCGCCAGCAGCTTGGAGGGAAGTCGGAACACTGAAGCTTTCTTT

V gene: TRBV11-1
D gene: TRBD1
J gene: TRBJ2-5
clone size: many
CDR3 protein: CASSLGDRPQETQYF
CDR3 DNA: TGTGCCAGCAGCTTAGGGGACAGGCCTCAAGAGACCCAGTACTTC

V gene: TRBV20-1
D gene: TRBD2
J gene: TRBJ2-1
clone size: many
CDR3 protein: CSARELAGRFYNEQFF
CDR3 DNA: TGCAGTGCTAGAGAACTAGCGGGTCGTTTTTACAATGAGCAGTTCTTC

V gene: TRBV2
D gene: TRBD2
J gene: TRBJ2-1
clone size: many
CDR3 protein: CASSGSSGRAENEQFF
CDR3 DNA: TGTGCCAGCAGTGGCTCTAGCGGGAGGGCGGAAAATGAGCAGTTCTTC

V gene: TRBV20-1
D gene: NA
J gene: TRBJ2-1
clone size: NA
CDR3 protein: CSAPKDLYNEQFF
CDR3 DNA: TGCAGTGCTCCGAAGGACCTCTACAATGAGCAGTTCTTC

V gene: TRBV6-2/TRBV6-3
D gene: NA
J gene: TRBJ2-7
clone size: NA
CDR3 protein: CASSLSVITYEQYF
CDR3 DNA: TGTGCCAGCAGTCTTAGCGTCATAACCTACGAGCAGTACTTC

V gene: TRBV24-1
D gene: NA
J gene: TRBJ2-2
clone size: NA
CDR3 protein: CATSDLVGSAGELFF
CDR3 DNA: TGTGCCACCAGTGATTTGGTAGGGTCGGCCGGGGAGCTGTTTTTT

V gene: TRBV5-1
D gene: NA
J gene: TRBJ2-1
clone size: many
CDR3 protein: CASSKSGTANNEQFF
CDR3 DNA: TGCGCCAGCAGCAAGTCCGGGACTGCAAACAATGAGCAGTTCTTC

V gene: TRBV30
D gene: TRBD2
J gene: TRBJ2-7
clone size: NA
CDR3 protein: CAWRVAGSGEQYF
CDR3 DNA: TGTGCCTGGAGGGTAGCGGGAAGTGGTGAGCAGTACTTC

V gene: TRBV2
D gene: NA
J gene: TRBJ2-7
clone size: NA
CDR3 protein: CASSWGRRGAEQYF
CDR3 DNA: TGTGCCAGCAGTTGGGGGCGGAGGGGAGCCGAGCAGTACTTC